A selection of T cell receptor beta chains follows, all from one sample in a study of T cell responses to AZD1222 COVID-19 vaccine. Some clones are missing from TCRdb's copy, which holds only in-frame ones; the method was immunoSEQ multiplex PCR. The sample contains about 150,000 clones, 80% to 90% of which appear only once. Sequenced here: peripheral blood, sampled on day 0 of MenACWY control vaccination. The origin of the receptors is an adult in good health. CDR3s leave out the opening cysteine and the closing phenylalanine or tryptophan. Fields, in order: V gene, CDR3 protein.

TRBV18	ASSPGLAGETQY
TRBV27	ASSPGTHYEQY
TRBV4-3	ASSQAGTGGEKLF
TRBV7-3	ASSSAFPYNEQF
TRBV6-1	ASSVVQAGHGSPLH
TRBV12-2	ASRGFWTRNRVRTEAF
TRBV4-3	ASSLAGNVDYGYT
TRBV28	ASSPFTSGGKNIQY
TRBV5-1	ASSANTVNYGYT
TRBV6-5	ASSTGTGITRLF
TRBV6-1	ASSRAGEGYGYT
TRBV5-5	ASSLEGLTGNTIY
TRBV11-2	ASSLGAGFTDTQY
TRBV3-1/TRBV3-2	ASSQGLSLNQPQH
TRBV4-3	ASSLQGIPPSTYNEQF
TRBV7-8	ASSTNYGYT
TRBV10-3	AISSMTGRGRNTIY
TRBV9	ASSVGSGGAWETQY
TRBV5-4	ASSSEGGRDEKLF
TRBV28	ASSSLPQGTNYGYT
TRBV7-2	ASSRGTDRVGNTIY
TRBV11-2	ASSPHTSKETQY
TRBV24-1	ATARSTGNTGELF
TRBV7-2	ASSLAGTGTSEAF
TRBV4-2	ASSQDPGADTQY
TRBV15	ATSRENQGLKGSPLH
TRBV4-3	ASSQGTVKYT
TRBV5-1	ASSTARGSSYNSPLH
TRBV7-2	ASSLARGIAGGPETQY
TRBV7-3	ASSSATSGRSDTQY
TRBV3-1/TRBV3-2	ASSQTYGSSTDTQY
TRBV2	ASRGGGFSNQPQH
TRBV7-2	ASRQVRGLNTEAF